This TCR beta chain is drawn from a study of blood T cell repertoires in COVID-19. As for the study in general: T cells, B-cell-depleted T cells, or PBMCs supplied cDNA or gDNA.

All enrollees were roughly 18 to 89 years old and from 25 or so US areas. Germline V gene data show CDR1 as GTSNPN and CDR2 as SVGIG (reference sequence). CDR3 length equals 14 residues. The V segment lost 2 bases and the J segment 4 bases; nucleotides outside the gene matches: 6. Clones were sequenced by immunoSEQ multiplex PCR, and TCRdb holds only the in-frame ones, with some missing. The data contain approximately 200,000 clones, roughly 90% of them singletons. The sequenced sample consisted of PBMCs or T cells enriched from blood (not recorded which). The chain is built from TRBV30 and TRBJ1-2, with 8 positions matching TRBD1. The receptor was derived from a woman aged 25 to 45 who had been exposed to COVID-19. CDR3 in amino acids: CAWSPDRVTYGYTF. As DNA, the CDR3 is TGTGCCTGGAGTCCGGACAGGGTAACCTATGGCTACACCTTC.